The 20 T cell receptor beta chains reported below all come from one sample, sequenced in a study of neurological immune-mediated disorders. TCRdb recomputed calls from the 5' RACE reads with MiXCR, one row per CDR3 protein. Here the sample spans approximately 21,000 distinct CDR3 sequences, about 6.2% being singletons. Sequenced material: CD8+ T cells from blood. All receptors derive from a man aged 18-30 years in good health.

This clonotype has ten or more counts. The rearrangement uses TRBV12-5 and TRBJ1-2; 8 bases are a match to TRBD1. Germline V gene lookup returns CDR1 LGHNT and CDR2 FRNRAP. The CDR3 sequence is 12 residues long. With V trimmed by 3 bases and J by 7 bases, 1 base remained unmatched. This CDR3 reads CASGFDRGGYTF. CDR3 in DNA: TGTGCTAGTGGTTTTGACAGGGGTGGCTACACCTTC. The full variable domain, completed using reference TRBV12-5 and TRBJ1-2, is DARVTQTPRHKVTEMGQEVTMRCQPILGHNTVFWYRQTMMQGLELLAYFRNRAPLDDSGMPKDRFSAEMPDATLATLKIQPSEPRDSAVYFCASGFDRGGYTFGSGTRLTVV.

This clonotype was counted ten times or more. The gene calls are TRBV7-9 and TRBJ2-7; TRBD1 is a possible D gene (6 bases). CDR3 length: 14 amino acids. The ends were cut back, 5 bases at V and 3 bases at J, with 14 bases in the middle. The germline CDR1 and CDR2 sequences are SEHNR and FQNEAQ (reference sequence). The DNA for the CDR3 is TGTGCCAGCAGCCCTGCGACAGGAGACTACGAGCAGTACTTC. Its protein product is CASSPATGDYEQYF. The full variable domain, rest sourced from reference TRBV7-9 and TRBJ2-7, is DTGVSQNPRHKITKRGQNVTFRCDPISEHNRLYWYRQTLGQGPEFLTYFQNEAQLEKSRLLSDRFSAERPKGSFSTLEIQRTEQGDSAMYLCASSPATGDYEQYFGPGTRLTVT.

This clonotype has a handful of counts. The V call is TRBV7-8, the J call TRBJ2-1, with TRBD2 as a possible D gene (5 bases). The CDR3 covers 14 residues. Trimming stripped 2 bases from V and 8 bases from J, with 13 bases between. Germline V lookup: CDR1 SGHVS, CDR2 FQNEAQ. CDR3 amino acids: CASSLMGGLDEQFF. The CDR3 DNA is TGTGCCAGCAGCTTAATGGGCGGACTCGATGAGCAGTTCTTC.

Ten or more counts support this clonotype. The chain is built from TRBV5-4 and TRBJ2-1; D possibly corresponds to TRBD2 (5 bases). The length of the CDR3 is 14 residues. V lost 0 bases, J lost 7 bases, and 11 bases lay in between. In germline, CDR1 is SGHNT, CDR2 YYREEE (reference sequence). The CDR3 DNA sequence: TGTGCCAGCAGCTTGGAAGGGAGTCCTAATGAGCAGTTCTTC. The encoded protein is CASSLEGSPNEQFF.

This clonotype was detected many times. The chain joins TRBV27 to TRBJ1-2; D is ambiguous. CDR1 is MNHEY, CDR2 SMNVEV, per germline (reference sequence). This CDR3 contains 16 residues. Trimming took 5 bases from V and 4 from J, leaving 20 bases between them. The CDR3 DNA follows: TGTGCCAGCAGTCCACAATCTCCACCGACCATCTATGGCTACACCTTC. Translation: CASSPQSPPTIYGYTF.

This clonotype appeared a few times. The chain is built from TRBV18 and TRBJ1-1; a weak D match, TRBD1 (5 bases). CDR3 size: 18 residues. Germline V lookup: CDR1 KGHSH, CDR2 LQKENI. Between the trimmed V and J ends, which lost 0 bases and 3 bases, there was a span of 20 bases. CDR3 sequence reads: CASSPPTPRMGEHTEAFF. CDR3 in DNA: TGTGCCAGCTCACCACCGACCCCGAGGATGGGGGAGCACACTGAAGCTTTCTTT.

This clonotype was picked up many times. The chain joins TRBV29-1 to TRBJ2-2; no definite D call. There are 10 residues in the CDR3. V was trimmed by 5 bases and J by 7 bases, leaving 5 bases between them. Germline-derived CDR1 and CDR2 are SQVTM and ANQGSEA. CDR3 protein: CSVMIGELFF. DNA for the CDR3: TGCAGCGTTATGATCGGGGAGCTGTTTTTT.

This clonotype was seen ten or more times. This chain connects TRBV5-8 to TRBJ1-2; D not resolved. The germline gives CDR1 SGHTS, CDR2 YDEGEE. CDR3 size: 13 residues. V was cut by 10 bases and J by 6 bases, with 19 bases left in between. CDR3 DNA sequence: TGTGCCTCAACTTACCCCAGGCCCCATGGCTACACCTTC. Its translation is CASTYPRPHGYTF. Using reference TRBV5-8 and TRBJ1-2 for the parts outside the CDR3, the full variable domain is EAGVTQSPTHLIKTRGQQATLRCSPISGHTSVYWYQQALGLGLQFLLWYDEGEERNRGNFPPRFSGRQFPNYSSELNVNALELEDSALYLCASTYPRPHGYTFGSGTRLTVV.

This clonotype was observed many times. The gene calls are TRBV7-6 and TRBJ1-6; D is undetermined. The germline gives CDR1 SGHVS, CDR2 FNYEAQ. The germline V and J ends were trimmed by 1 base and 9 bases, with 10 bases remaining between them. The CDR3 runs 14 residues. CDR3 amino acids: CASSLGGLGSPLHF. The CDR3 bases are TGTGCCAGCAGCTTAGGCGGGCTCGGTTCACCCCTCCACTTT.

This clonotype has a count of ten or more. V gene TRBV7-9 combines with J gene TRBJ2-7; unclear D gene. Trimming took off 5 bases at V and 0 bases at J, with 20 bases between the two ends. From germline, CDR1 is SEHNR and CDR2 FQNEAQ (reference sequence). CDR3 size: 17 residues. The CDR3 DNA follows: TGTGCCAGCAGCCCGGTGGCAGCTGGAATACACTCCTACGAGCAGTACTTC. This gives the protein CASSPVAAGIHSYEQYF.

This clonotype was seen repeatedly, ten times or more. This chain connects TRBV5-1 to TRBJ2-2; no definite D call. CDR3 length: 15 amino acids. Germline V gives CDR1 SGHRS, CDR2 YFSETQ. Between the trimmed V and J ends, which lost 4 bases and 2 bases, there was a span of 12 bases. The CDR3 sequence: CASSGWVVNTGELFF. CDR3 DNA: TGCGCCAGCAGCGGATGGGTCGTTAACACCGGGGAGCTGTTTTTT.

In its sample, this clonotype was seen many times. This rearrangement joins TRBV20-1 to TRBJ1-5, with D perhaps TRBD1 (6 bases). The V gene's germline CDR1 is DFQATT and CDR2 SNEGSKA (reference sequence). Trimming removed 1 base at V and 3 bases at J, with 16 bases between. CDR3 length: 16 residues. This chain's CDR3 is CSARGWAGTLNQPQHF. The CDR3 nucleotides are TGCAGTGCTAGAGGCTGGGCGGGGACACTCAATCAGCCCCAGCATTTT.

This clonotype was seen ten or more times. CDR3 coding DNA: TGTGCCAGCAGCTTGGTGGGTAGGGCGCAGGGGAACACAGATACGCAGTATTTT. Amino acids: CASSLVGRAQGNTDTQYF. The gene calls are TRBV5-5 and TRBJ2-3; D perhaps matches TRBD1 (6 bases). Trimming cost V 0 bases and J 2 bases, with 19 bases left between them. The CDR3 length is 18 residues. Germline V gives CDR1 SGHKS, CDR2 YYEKEE (reference sequence).

The table lists this clonotype with many counts. The V call is TRBV5-1, the J call TRBJ1-4, with D possibly being TRBD1 (6 bases). Per germline, CDR1 SGHRS and CDR2 YFSETQ. V shed 0 bases and J shed 3 bases, with 12 bases lying between them. The CDR3 sequence is 16 residues long. CDR3 bases: TGCGCCAGCAGCTTGGAGGCAGGGGTTTCTAATGAAAAACTGTTTTTT. Encoded protein: CASSLEAGVSNEKLFF.

Ten or more counts support this clonotype. This sequence joins TRBV27 and TRBJ2-2; 8 bases are a match to TRBD1. This CDR3 comprises 14 residues. Trimming at V came to 4 bases and at J to 6 bases, leaving 4 bases not matched to a gene. CDR1 is MNHEY, CDR2 SMNVEV, per germline (reference sequence). This CDR3 is CASSSWTGPGELFF. The DNA for the CDR3 is TGTGCCAGCAGTTCGTGGACAGGGCCCGGGGAGCTGTTTTTT.

This clonotype was detected only a few times. The chain uses TRBV5-1 and TRBJ2-1; 9 bases line up with TRBD2. The V gene's germline CDR1 is SGHRS and CDR2 YFSETQ. V trimming: 3 bases; J trimming: 4 bases; junction bases outside the gene matches: 2. CDR3 size: 14 residues. CDR3 in amino acids: CASSYSGGYNEQFF. For the CDR3, the DNA is TGCGCCAGCAGCTATAGCGGGGGATACAATGAGCAGTTCTTC.

The sample holds many counts of this clonotype. The V call is TRBV27, the J call TRBJ2-3; D is perhaps TRBD1 or TRBD2 (5 bases each). Trimming removed 2 bases at V and 4 bases at J, with 13 bases between. Per the germline V gene, CDR1 is MNHEY and CDR2 is SMNVEV (reference sequence). The CDR3 is 15 residues long. The CDR3 loop reads CASSLLGVVADTQYF. The CDR3 DNA reads as TGTGCCAGCAGTTTACTGGGGGTGGTCGCAGATACGCAGTATTTT.

This chain connects TRBV6-6 to TRBJ1-5; TRBD1 agrees at 8 bases. Per germline, CDR1 MNHNY and CDR2 SVGAGI (reference sequence). This CDR3 is built from 18 residues. Trimming took 1 base from V and 0 from J; bases not matched to a gene: 8. The CDR3 bases are TGTGCCAGCAGTTACTTCCCGGACAGGGATCATAGCAATCAGCCCCAGCATTTT. Its translation: CASSYFPDRDHSNQPQHF.

The chain uses TRBV19 and TRBJ2-3; no reliable D call. This CDR3 is 12 amino acids long. The germline gives CDR1 LNHDA, CDR2 SQIVND (reference sequence). Trimming cost V 10 bases and J 1 base, with 9 bases left between them. DNA for the CDR3: TGTGCCACCATAAGCGGCACAGATACGCAGTATTTT. Amino acids: CATISGTDTQYF.

The table lists this clonotype with many counts. CDR3 sequence (DNA): TGCAGTGCTAGCGGGAGGGCCACTGAAGCTTTCTTT. It translates to CSASGRATEAFF. The rearrangement uses TRBV20-1 and TRBJ1-1; D remains unclear. Per germline, CDR1 DFQATT and CDR2 SNEGSKA (reference sequence). The CDR3 contains 12 residues. Deletions cut 3 bases from V and 4 bases from J, with 9 bases between.